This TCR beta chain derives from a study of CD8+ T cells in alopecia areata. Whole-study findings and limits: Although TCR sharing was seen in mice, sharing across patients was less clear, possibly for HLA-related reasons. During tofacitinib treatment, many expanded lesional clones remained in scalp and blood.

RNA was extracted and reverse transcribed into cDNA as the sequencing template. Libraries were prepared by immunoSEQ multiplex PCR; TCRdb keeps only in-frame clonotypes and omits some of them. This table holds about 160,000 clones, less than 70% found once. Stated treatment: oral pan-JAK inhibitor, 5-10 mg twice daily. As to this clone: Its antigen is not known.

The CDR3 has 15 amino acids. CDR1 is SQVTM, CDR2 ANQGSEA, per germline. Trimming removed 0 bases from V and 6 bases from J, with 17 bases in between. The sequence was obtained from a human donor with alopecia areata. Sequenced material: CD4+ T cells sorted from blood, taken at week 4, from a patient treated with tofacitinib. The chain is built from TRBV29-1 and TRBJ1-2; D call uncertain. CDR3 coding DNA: TGCAGCGTTGAAGATCGGGCAGCTTTGAGGGATGGCTACACCTTC. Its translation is CSVEDRAALRDGYTF.